Listed below are T cell receptor beta chains from one sample, sequenced in a study of cytomegalovirus exposure and HLA in healthy donors. Sequencing used immunoSEQ multiplex PCR; TCRdb keeps in-frame clones, though not all of them. The repertoire holds roughly 180,000 clones, with roughly nine tenths as singletons. The sequencing input was PBMCs. The source of these receptors is a young man in good health and CMV-seropositive. Both conserved end residues are trimmed from each CDR3.

cdr3_aa: ATSRDLGDSNQPQH
j_call: TRBJ1-5
v_call: TRBV15

cdr3_aa: ASSLDLGNTEAF
j_call: TRBJ1-1
v_call: TRBV11-3

cdr3_aa: ASSFTGVNEQF
j_call: TRBJ2-1
v_call: TRBV11-2

cdr3_aa: ASSPLQGGHSYEQY
j_call: TRBJ2-7
v_call: TRBV18

cdr3_aa: SVEQDYGYT
j_call: TRBJ1-2
v_call: TRBV29-1

cdr3_aa: ASRSDSSGNTIY
j_call: TRBJ1-3
v_call: TRBV6-5

cdr3_aa: ASSVSAGNTIY
j_call: TRBJ1-3
v_call: TRBV9

cdr3_aa: ASSPPTGDHLSTNEKLF
j_call: TRBJ1-4
v_call: TRBV19

cdr3_aa: ASSPDRGGEKLF
j_call: TRBJ1-4
v_call: TRBV6-5

cdr3_aa: SVEGTYGQPQH
j_call: TRBJ1-5
v_call: TRBV29-1

cdr3_aa: ASSLGGISYEQY
j_call: TRBJ2-7
v_call: TRBV5-4

cdr3_aa: ASHSVKKSSYT
j_call: TRBJ1-2
v_call: TRBV11-2

cdr3_aa: ASSYANEAYGYT
j_call: TRBJ1-2
v_call: TRBV6-5

cdr3_aa: ASSLAQTYEQY
j_call: TRBJ2-7
v_call: TRBV7-7

cdr3_aa: ASSPDRYEQY
j_call: TRBJ2-7
v_call: TRBV7-9

cdr3_aa: ASSPPTRRRADTQY
j_call: TRBJ2-3
v_call: TRBV18

cdr3_aa: ASSVVGGHEQY
j_call: TRBJ2-7
v_call: TRBV9

cdr3_aa: ASSGQGAYEQY
j_call: TRBJ2-7
v_call: TRBV9

cdr3_aa: ASSTRDSSWEQY
j_call: TRBJ2-7
v_call: TRBV5-1

cdr3_aa: ASSHGRGATEAF
j_call: TRBJ1-1
v_call: TRBV6-5